This paragraph reports one T cell receptor (beta chain). Antigen specificity is unknown. These data belong to a study of blood T cells in healthy people across ages. The use of a sample-barcoded 5' primer and a J-beta primer mix characterized a second PCR of roughly 7 to 11 cycles. All samples gave at least 2.5 million CDR3-containing paired-end reads. One entry per CDR3 protein, called by TCRdb with MiXCR from the 5' RACE reads. The data show some 1.6 million distinct CDR3 sequences, roughly 30% seen once. Broader study findings: Naive CD4+ cells and diversity were both higher in long-lived donors than in aged donors.

V dropped 5 bases and J dropped 2 bases, with 10 bases sitting between them. The germline CDR1 and CDR2 sequences are SEHNR and FQNEAQ (reference sequence). This CDR3 region has 14 residues. This chain joins TRBV7-9 and TRBJ1-5; D perhaps matches TRBD1 (6 bases). The clonotype comes from a woman aged 30 to 39 in good health. The material sequenced was blood. The CDR3 nucleotides read TGTGCCAGCAGCACCCCAGGGGGCAATCAGCCCCAGCATTTT. Amino acids: CASSTPGGNQPQHF.